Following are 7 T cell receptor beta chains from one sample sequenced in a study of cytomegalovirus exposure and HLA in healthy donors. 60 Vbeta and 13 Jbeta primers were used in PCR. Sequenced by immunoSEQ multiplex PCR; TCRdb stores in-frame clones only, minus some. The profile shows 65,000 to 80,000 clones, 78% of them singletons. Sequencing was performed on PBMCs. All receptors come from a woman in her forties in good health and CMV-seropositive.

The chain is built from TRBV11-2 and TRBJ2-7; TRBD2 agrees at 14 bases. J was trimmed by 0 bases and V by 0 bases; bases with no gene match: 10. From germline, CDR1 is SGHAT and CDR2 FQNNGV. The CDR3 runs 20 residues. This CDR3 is CASSLDARGLAGVLSYEQYF. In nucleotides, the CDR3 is TGTGCCAGCAGCTTAGATGCGCGGGGACTAGCGGGGGTGCTCTCCTACGAGCAGTACTTC. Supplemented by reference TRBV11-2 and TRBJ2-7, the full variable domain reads EAGVAQSPRYKIIEKRQSVAFWCNPISGHATLYWYQQILGQGPKLLIQFQNNGVVDDSQLPKDRFSAERLKGVDSTLKIQPAKLEDSAVYLCASSLDARGLAGVLSYEQYFGPGTRLTVT.

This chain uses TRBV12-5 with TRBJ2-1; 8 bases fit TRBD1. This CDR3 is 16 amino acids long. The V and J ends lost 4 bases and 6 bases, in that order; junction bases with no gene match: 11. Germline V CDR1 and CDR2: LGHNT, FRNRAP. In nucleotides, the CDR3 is TGTGCTAGTGGTTCCCAAGGACAGGGCGTGGGCAATGAGCAGTTCTTC. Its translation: CASGSQGQGVGNEQFF.

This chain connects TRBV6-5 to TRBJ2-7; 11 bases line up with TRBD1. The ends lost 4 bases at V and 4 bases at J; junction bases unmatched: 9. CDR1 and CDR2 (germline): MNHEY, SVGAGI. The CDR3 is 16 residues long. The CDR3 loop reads CASSSTPGQGVYEQYF. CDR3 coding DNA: TGTGCCAGCAGTTCAACACCGGGACAGGGGGTATACGAGCAGTACTTC.

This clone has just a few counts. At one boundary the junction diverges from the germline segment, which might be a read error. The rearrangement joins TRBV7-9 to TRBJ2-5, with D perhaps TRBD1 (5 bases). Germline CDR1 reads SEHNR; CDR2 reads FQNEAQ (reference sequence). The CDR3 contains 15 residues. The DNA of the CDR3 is TGTTCCAGCAGCTTCCCGTCGCAGGGAAAAGAGACCCAGTACTTC. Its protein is CSSSFPSQGKETQYF.

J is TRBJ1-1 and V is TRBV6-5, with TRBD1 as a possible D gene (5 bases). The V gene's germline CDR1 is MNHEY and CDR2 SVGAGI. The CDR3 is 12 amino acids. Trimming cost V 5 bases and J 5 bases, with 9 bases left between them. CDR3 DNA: TGTGCCAGCAGTGCGGGGGGAACTGAAGCTTTCTTT. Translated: CASSAGGTEAFF.

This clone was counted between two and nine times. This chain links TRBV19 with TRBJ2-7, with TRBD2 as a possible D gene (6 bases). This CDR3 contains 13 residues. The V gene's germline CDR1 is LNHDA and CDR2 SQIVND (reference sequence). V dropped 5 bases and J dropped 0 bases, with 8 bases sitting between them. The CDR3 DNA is TGTGCCAGTAGTTTGGACTACTCCTACGAGCAGTACTTC. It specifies CASSLDYSYEQYF.

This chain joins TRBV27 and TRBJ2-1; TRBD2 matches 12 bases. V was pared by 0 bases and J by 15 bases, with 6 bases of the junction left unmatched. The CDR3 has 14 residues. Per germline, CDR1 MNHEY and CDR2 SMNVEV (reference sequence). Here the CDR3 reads CASSLSLAGGGRFF. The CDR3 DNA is TGTGCCAGCAGTTTATCCCTAGCGGGGGGGGGACGGTTCTTC.